Below, one TCR beta chain is given with its context. Its specificity is unknown. These data originate in a study of Ad26.COV2.S vaccination and SARS-CoV-2 variants. The overall study: Sample donor was a member of the COV1001 Ad26.COV2.S trial arm. Study observations and caveats: In TCR breadth and depth analyses, total T cell responses may have been underestimated. Greater spike-specific TCR breadth was seen in vaccine recipients than in placebo recipients.

Assay: immunoSEQ multiplex PCR; the TCRdb copy retains only in-frame clones and omits some. The table records about 390,000 clones, approximately 90% of them present only once. Germline values: CDR1 GTSNPN, CDR2 SVGIG (reference sequence). CDR3 length equals 16 residues. The V gene lost 2 bases and the J gene lost 0 bases, with 17 bases spanning the gap. Specified treatment: over 15 received Ad26.COV2.S at low or high dose, single or two shots; several received placebo; per-sample allocation not given. At day 63 after the first vaccine or placebo injection, samples were drawn. The clonotype comes from a person between 18 and 59 years old who received the Ad26.COV2.S COVID-19 vaccine or a placebo. The sample was peripheral blood, taken in a trial of Ad26.COV2.S vaccine versus placebo. This chain uses TRBV30 with TRBJ2-7; a possible D gene is TRBD1 (6 bases). CDR3 residues: CAWSQGSRGYSYEQYF. CDR3 coding DNA: TGTGCCTGGAGTCAGGGCTCCAGGGGATACTCCTACGAGCAGTACTTC.